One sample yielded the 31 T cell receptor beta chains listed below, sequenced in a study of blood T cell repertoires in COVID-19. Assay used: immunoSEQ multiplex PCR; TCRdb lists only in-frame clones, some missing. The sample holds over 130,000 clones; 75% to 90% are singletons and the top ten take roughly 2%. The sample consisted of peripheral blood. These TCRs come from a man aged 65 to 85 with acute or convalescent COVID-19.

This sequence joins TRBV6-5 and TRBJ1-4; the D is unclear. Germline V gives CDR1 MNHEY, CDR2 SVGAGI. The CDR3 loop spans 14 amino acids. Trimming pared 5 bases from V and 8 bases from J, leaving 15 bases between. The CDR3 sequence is CASSTGGISEKLFF. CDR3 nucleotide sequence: TGTGCCAGCAGTACCGGAGGGATATCAGAAAAACTGTTTTTT.

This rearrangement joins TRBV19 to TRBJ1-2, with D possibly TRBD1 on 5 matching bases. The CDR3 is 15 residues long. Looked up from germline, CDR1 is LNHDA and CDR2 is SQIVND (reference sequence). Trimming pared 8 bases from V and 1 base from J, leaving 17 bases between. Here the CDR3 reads CASRDGRGYNYGYTF. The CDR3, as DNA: TGTGCCAGTCGCGACGGAAGGGGCTATAACTATGGCTACACCTTC.

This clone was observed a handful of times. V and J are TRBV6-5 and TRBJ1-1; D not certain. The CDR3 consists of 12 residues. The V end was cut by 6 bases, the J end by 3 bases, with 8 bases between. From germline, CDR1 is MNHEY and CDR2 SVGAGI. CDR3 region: CASRIQYTEAFF. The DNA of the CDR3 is TGTGCCAGCAGGATTCAGTACACTGAAGCTTTCTTT.

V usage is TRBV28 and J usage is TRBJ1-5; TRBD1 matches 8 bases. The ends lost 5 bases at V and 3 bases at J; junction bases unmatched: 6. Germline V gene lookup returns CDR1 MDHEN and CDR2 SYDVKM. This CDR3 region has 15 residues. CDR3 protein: CASSRDRSYNQPQHF. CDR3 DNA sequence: TGTGCCAGCAGTAGGGACAGGTCTTACAATCAGCCCCAGCATTTT. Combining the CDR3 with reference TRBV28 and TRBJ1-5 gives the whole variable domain DVKVTQSSRYLVKRTGEKVFLECVQDMDHENMFWYRQDPGLGLRLIYFSYDVKMKEKGDIPEGYSVSREKKERFSLILESASTNQTSMYLCASSRDRSYNQPQHFGDGTRLSIL.

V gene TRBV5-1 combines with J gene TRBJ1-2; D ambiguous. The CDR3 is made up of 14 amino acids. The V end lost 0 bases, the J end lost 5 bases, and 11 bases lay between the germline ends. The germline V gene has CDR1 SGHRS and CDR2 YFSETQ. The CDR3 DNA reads TGCGCCAGCAGCTTGGTGGCACCGGGATATGGCTACACCTTC. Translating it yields CASSLVAPGYGYTF.

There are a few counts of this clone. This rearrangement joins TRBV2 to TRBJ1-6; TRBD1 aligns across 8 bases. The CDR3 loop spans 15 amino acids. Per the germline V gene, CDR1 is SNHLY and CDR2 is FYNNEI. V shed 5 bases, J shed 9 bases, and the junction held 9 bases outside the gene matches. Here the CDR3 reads CASSRWGQEVSPLHF. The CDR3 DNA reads TGTGCCAGCAGTCGGTGGGGACAGGAGGTTTCACCCCTCCACTTT.

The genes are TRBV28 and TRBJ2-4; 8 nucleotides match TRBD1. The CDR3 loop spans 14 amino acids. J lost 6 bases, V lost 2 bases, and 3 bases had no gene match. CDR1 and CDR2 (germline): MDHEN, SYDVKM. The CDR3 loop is CASSLVGQGNIQYF. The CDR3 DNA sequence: TGTGCCAGCAGTTTAGTAGGACAGGGAAACATTCAGTACTTC.

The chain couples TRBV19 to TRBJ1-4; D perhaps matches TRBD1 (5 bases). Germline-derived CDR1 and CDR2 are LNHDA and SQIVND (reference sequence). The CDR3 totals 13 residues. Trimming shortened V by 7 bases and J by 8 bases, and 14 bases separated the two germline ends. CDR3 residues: CASTGPGEEKLFF. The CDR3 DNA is TGTGCCAGTACGGGGCCGGGGGAGGAAAAACTGTTTTTT.

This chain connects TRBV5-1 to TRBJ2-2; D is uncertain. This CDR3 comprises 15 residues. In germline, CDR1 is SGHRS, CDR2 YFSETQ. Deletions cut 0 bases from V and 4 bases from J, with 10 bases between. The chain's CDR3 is CASSLALVSTGELFF. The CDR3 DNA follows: TGCGCCAGCAGCTTGGCCTTGGTGAGCACCGGGGAGCTGTTTTTT.

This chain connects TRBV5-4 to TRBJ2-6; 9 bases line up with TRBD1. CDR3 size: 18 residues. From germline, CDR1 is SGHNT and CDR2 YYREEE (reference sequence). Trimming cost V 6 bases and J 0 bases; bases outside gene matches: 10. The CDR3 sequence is CASNKPGQGHSGANVLTF. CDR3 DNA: TGTGCCAGCAACAAACCGGGACAGGGACACTCTGGGGCCAACGTCCTGACTTTC.

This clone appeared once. Here the CDR3 reads CASSLARGAGYTF. CDR3 in DNA: TGTGCCAGCAGTTTAGCCAGGGGAGCTGGCTACACCTTC. The rearrangement joins TRBV12-3 or TRBV12-4 to TRBJ1-2, with a possible D match to TRBD1 (6 bases). With 0 bases removed from V and 7 bases from J, the gap between germline ends came to 9 bases. The CDR3 contains 13 residues.

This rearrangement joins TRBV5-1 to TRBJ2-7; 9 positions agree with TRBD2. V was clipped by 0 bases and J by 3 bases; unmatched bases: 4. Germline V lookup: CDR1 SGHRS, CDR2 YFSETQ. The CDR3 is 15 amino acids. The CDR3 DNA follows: TGCGCCAGCAGCTTGGCTAGCGGGGCAATCTACGAGCAGTACTTC. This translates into CASSLASGAIYEQYF.

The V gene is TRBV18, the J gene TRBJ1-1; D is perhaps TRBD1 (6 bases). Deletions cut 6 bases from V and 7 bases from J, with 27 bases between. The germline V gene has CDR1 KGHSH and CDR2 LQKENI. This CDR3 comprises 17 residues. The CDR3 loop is CASSSLGGSRGVNEAFF. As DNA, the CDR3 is TGTGCCAGCTCCTCCCTGGGTGGGAGCAGGGGCGTCAATGAAGCTTTCTTT.

CDR3 residues: CASMWTSGTYEQYF. The CDR3, as DNA: TGTGCCAGCATGTGGACTAGCGGGACCTACGAGCAGTACTTC. V usage is TRBV28 and J usage is TRBJ2-7; 12 nucleotides agree with TRBD2. Unmatched junction bases numbered 3, after V lost 7 bases and J lost 2 bases. The CDR3 is 14 amino acids. Germline CDR1 is MDHEN and CDR2 is SYDVKM.

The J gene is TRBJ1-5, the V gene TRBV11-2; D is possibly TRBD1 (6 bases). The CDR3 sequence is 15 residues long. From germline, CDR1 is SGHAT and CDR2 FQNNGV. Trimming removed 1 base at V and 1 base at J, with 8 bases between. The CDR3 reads CASSLGTVSNQPQHF. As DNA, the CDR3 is TGTGCCAGCAGCTTAGGGACAGTGAGCAATCAGCCCCAGCATTTT.

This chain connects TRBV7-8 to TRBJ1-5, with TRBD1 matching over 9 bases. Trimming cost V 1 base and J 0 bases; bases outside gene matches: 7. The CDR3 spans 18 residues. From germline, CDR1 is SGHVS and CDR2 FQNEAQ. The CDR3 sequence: CASSLGRTGVYSNQPQHF. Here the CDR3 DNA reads TGTGCCAGCAGCTTAGGAAGGACAGGGGTATATAGCAATCAGCCCCAGCATTTT. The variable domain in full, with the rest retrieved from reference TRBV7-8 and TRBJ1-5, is GAGVSQSPRYKVAKRGQDVALRCDPISGHVSLFWYQQALGQGPEFLTYFQNEAQLDKSGLPSDRFFAERPEGSVSTLKIQRTQQEDSAVYLCASSLGRTGVYSNQPQHFGDGTRLSIL.

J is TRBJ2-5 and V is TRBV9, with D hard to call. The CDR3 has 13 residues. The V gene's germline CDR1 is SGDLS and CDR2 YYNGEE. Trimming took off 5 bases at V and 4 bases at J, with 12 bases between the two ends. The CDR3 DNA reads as TGTGCCAGCAGTGAGAATTTTGCAGAGACCCAGTACTTC. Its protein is CASSENFAETQYF.

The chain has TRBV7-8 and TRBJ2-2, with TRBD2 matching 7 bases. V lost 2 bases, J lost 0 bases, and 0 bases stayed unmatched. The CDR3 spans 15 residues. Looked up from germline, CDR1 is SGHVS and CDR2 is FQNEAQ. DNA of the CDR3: TGTGCCAGCAGCTTAAGCGGGGCGAACACCGGGGAGCTGTTTTTT. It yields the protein CASSLSGANTGELFF.

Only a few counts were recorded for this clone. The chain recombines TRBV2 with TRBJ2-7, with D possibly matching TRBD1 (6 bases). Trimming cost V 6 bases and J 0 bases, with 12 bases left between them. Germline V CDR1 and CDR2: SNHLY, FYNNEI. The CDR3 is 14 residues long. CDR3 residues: CASRWTDISYEQYF. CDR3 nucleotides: TGTGCCAGCAGATGGACAGATATCTCCTACGAGCAGTACTTC.

CDR3 loop: CASSYYPGGSGETQYF. CDR3 nucleotides: TGTGCCAGCAGTTACTACCCAGGGGGCTCCGGAGAGACCCAGTACTTC. The chain is built from TRBV6-5 and TRBJ2-5; the match to TRBD1 covers 8 bases. V was clipped by 1 base and J by 4 bases; unmatched bases: 8. The CDR3 loop spans 16 amino acids. Germline V gene sequence: CDR1 MNHEY, CDR2 SVGAGI.

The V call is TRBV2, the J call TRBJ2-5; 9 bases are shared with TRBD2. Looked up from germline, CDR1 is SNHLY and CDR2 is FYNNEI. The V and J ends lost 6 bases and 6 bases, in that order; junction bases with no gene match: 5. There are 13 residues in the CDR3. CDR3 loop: CASRSGTSQTQYF. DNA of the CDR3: TGTGCCAGCAGGTCCGGGACTAGCCAGACCCAGTACTTC.

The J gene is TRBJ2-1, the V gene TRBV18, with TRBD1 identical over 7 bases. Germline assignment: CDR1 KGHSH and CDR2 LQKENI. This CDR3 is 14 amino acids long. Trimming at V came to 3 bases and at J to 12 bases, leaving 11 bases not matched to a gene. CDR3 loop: CASSPGTAHSGQFF. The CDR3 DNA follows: TGTGCCAGCTCACCCGGGACAGCCCATAGTGGGCAGTTCTTC.

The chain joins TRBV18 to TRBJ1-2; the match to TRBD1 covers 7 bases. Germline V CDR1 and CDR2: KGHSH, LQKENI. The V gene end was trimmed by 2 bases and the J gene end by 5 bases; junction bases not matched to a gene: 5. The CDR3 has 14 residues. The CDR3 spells CASSPSGTEYGYTF. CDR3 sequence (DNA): TGTGCCAGCTCACCATCCGGGACAGAGTATGGCTACACCTTC.

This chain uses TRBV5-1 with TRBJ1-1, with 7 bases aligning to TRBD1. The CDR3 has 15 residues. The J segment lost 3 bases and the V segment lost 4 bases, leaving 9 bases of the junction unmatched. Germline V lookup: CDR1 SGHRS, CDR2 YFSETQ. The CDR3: CASSKSRGEHTEAFF. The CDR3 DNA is TGCGCCAGCAGCAAGAGCAGGGGGGAGCACACTGAAGCTTTCTTT.

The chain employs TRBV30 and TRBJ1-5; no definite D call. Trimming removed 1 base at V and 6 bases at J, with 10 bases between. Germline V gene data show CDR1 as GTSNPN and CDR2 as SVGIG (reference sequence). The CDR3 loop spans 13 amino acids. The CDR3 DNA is TGTGCCTGGAGTGCGGGAGGGATTCAGCCCCAGCATTTT. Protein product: CAWSAGGIQPQHF.

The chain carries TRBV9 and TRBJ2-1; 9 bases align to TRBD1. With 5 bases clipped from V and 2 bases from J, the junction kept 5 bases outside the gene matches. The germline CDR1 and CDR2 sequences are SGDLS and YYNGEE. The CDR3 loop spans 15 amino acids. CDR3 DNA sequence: TGTGCCAGCAGAGACCGGGACAGGGCCTACAATGAGCAGTTCTTC. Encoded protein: CASRDRDRAYNEQFF. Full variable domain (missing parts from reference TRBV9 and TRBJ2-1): DSGVTQTPKHLITATGQRVTLRCSPRSGDLSVYWYQQSLDQGLQFLIQYYNGEERAKGNILERFSAQQFPDLHSELNLSSLELGDSALYFCASRDRDRAYNEQFFGPGTRLTVL.

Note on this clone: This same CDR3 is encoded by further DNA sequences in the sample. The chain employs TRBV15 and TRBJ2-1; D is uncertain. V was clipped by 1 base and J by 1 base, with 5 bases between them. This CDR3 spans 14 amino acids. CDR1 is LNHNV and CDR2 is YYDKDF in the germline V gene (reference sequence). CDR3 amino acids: CATSRAGSYNEQFF. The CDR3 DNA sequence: TGTGCCACCAGCAGAGCGGGTTCCTACAATGAGCAGTTCTTC. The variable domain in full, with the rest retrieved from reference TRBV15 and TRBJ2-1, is DAMVIQNPRYQVTQFGKPVTLSCSQTLNHNVMYWYQQKSSQAPKLLFHYYDKDFNNEADTPDNFQSRRPNTSFCFLDIRSPGLGDTAMYLCATSRAGSYNEQFFGPGTRLTVL.

Written as DNA, the CDR3 is TGTGCCAGCAGCCGAACTTTTACTAGCGGGAGGGTGGATACGCAGTATTTT. Amino acid sequence: CASSRTFTSGRVDTQYF. The chain uses TRBV4-2 and TRBJ2-3, with 13 bases that match TRBD2. V lost 4 bases and J lost 6; bases outside the gene matches: 10. This CDR3 spans 17 amino acids. In germline, CDR1 is LGHNA, CDR2 YNFKEQ.

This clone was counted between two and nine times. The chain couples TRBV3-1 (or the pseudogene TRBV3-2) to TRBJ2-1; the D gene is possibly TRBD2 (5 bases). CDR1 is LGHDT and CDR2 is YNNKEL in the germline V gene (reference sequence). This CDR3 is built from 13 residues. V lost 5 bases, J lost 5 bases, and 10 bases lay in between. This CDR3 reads CASSSGLNNEQFF. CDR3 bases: TGTGCCAGCAGCTCCGGACTGAACAATGAGCAGTTCTTC.

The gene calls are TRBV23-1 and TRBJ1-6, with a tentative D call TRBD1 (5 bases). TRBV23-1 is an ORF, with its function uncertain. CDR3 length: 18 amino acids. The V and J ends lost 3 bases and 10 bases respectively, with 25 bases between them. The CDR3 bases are TGCGCCAGCAGTCAGCCCGACAGAGTCCCCAGAGTGGGGTCACCCCTCCACTTT. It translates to CASSQPDRVPRVGSPLHF.

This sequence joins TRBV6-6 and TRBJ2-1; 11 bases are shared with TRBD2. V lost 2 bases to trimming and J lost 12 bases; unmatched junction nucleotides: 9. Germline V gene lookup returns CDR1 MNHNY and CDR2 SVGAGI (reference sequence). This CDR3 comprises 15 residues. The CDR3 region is CASSYVAGGPEGQFF. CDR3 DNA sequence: TGTGCCAGCAGTTACGTAGCGGGAGGGCCCGAGGGGCAGTTCTTC.